Sequencing of this T cell receptor (beta chain) was carried out in a study of OX40 agonist ivuxolimab in advanced cancers. Concerning this clone: Antigen: not known.

The study's findings and limits: With doses of 0.1 to 3.0 mg/kg, CD4+ and CD8+ blood T cells had undergone clonal expansion by week 6.

Trimming left V 9 bases short and J 5 bases short, with 13 bases between. This CDR3 is 12 amino acids long. The germline V gene encodes CDR1 LNHDA and CDR2 SQIVND (reference sequence). Assay used: immunoSEQ multiplex PCR; TCRdb lists only in-frame clones, some missing. Of about 71,000 clones in the sample, about 81% were seen once. This sample comprised CD4+ or CD8+ T cells sorted from blood, obtained in a trial of the OX40 agonist ivuxolimab. This sequence originates from an adult with an advanced solid tumor such as melanoma, head and neck, liver or kidney cancer. The chain is built from TRBV19 and TRBJ1-2; D perhaps matches TRBD1 (5 bases). CDR3 bases: TGTGCCAGCAATCAGGGTTTTTATGGCTACACCTTC. Translating gives CASNQGFYGYTF.